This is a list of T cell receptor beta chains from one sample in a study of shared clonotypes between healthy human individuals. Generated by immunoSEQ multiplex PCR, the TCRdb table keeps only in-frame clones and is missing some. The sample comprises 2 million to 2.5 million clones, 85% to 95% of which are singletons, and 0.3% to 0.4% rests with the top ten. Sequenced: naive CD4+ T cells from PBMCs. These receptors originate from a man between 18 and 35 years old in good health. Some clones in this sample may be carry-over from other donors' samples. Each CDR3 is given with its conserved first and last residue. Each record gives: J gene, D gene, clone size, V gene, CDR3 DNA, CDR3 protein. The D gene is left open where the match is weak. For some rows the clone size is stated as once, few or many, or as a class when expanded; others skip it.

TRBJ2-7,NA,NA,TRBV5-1,TGCGCCAGCAGCTTGGTGCCGGGACCTGGGGAGCAGTACTTC,CASSLVPGPGEQYF
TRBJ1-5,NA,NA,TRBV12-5,TGTGCTAGTGGTCCCGGACATCAGCCCCAGCATTTT,CASGPGHQPQHF
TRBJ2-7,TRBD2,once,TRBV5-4,TGTGCCAGCAGCTTGGCCGGGACTAGCGGGACCTACGAGCAGTACTTC,CASSLAGTSGTYEQYF
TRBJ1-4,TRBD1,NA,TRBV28,TGTGCCAGCAGTACCGGGACAGGGGAAGAAAAACTGTTTTTT,CASSTGTGEEKLFF
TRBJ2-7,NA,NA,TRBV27,TGTGCCAGCAGTTTGGGGGATGAGCAGTACTTC,CASSLGDEQYF
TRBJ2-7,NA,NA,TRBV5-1,TGCGCCAGCGGCCGGGCCTCCTACGAGCAGTACTTC,CASGRASYEQYF
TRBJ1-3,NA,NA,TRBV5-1,TGCGCCAGCAGCTCCCTGCCAGGGAATGGAAACACCATATATTTT,CASSSLPGNGNTIYF
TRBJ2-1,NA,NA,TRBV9,TGTGCCAGCAGCGGAAGACGGGGCTCCTACAATGAGCAGTTCTTC,CASSGRRGSYNEQFF
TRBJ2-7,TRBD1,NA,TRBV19,TGTGCCAGTAGTATCCCGGGACAGTCCTACGAGCAGTACTTC,CASSIPGQSYEQYF
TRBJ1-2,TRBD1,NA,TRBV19,TGTGCCAGTACCCTCAGAGCGACAGGGTCCTATGGCTACACCTTC,CASTLRATGSYGYTF
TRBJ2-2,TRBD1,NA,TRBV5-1,TGCGCCAGCAGCTTGGCCGGGACAGGAGTCGGGGAGCTGTTTTTT,CASSLAGTGVGELFF
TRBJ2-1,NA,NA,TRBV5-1,TGCGCCAGCAGCTTGTTGCAGGGGGGCTACAATGAGCAGTTCTTC,CASSLLQGGYNEQFF
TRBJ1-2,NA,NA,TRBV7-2,TGTGCCAGCAGCTTAAGACAGCAGGGCTATGGCTACACCTTC,CASSLRQQGYGYTF
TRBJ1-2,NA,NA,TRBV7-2,TGTGCCAGCAGCTTAGGGTCACGGGGGACTGGCTACACCTTC,CASSLGSRGTGYTF
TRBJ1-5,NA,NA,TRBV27,TGTGCCAGCAGTTTATCGGCAGGGTGGAAGCCCCAGCATTTT,CASSLSAGWKPQHF
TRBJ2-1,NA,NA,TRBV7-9,TGTGCCAGCAGCCAACTCCTGTCGTTATACAATGAGCAGTTCTTC,CASSQLLSLYNEQFF
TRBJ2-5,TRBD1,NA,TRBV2,TGTGCCAGCAGCCGGACAGGCCAAGAGACCCAGTACTTC,CASSRTGQETQYF
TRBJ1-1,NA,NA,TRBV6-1,TGTGCCAGCAGTGCTTTGGGCCCAAACACTGAAGCTTTCTTT,CASSALGPNTEAFF
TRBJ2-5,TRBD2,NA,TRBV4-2,TGTGCCAGCAGCCACCCCCCCGGGGGGGACCAAGAGACCCAGTACTTC,CASSHPPGGDQETQYF